Below, 10 T cell receptor beta chains from the same sample are listed, as sequenced in a study of cytomegalovirus exposure and HLA in healthy donors. Primers included in the PCR were 60 Vbeta and 13 Jbeta primers. Generated by immunoSEQ multiplex PCR, the TCRdb table keeps only in-frame clones and is missing some. The data show 240,000 or so clones, around 81% seen once. Sequenced input: PBMCs. The receptors here all came from an older woman in good health and CMV-seropositive.

This clone was seen a few times. J is TRBJ1-2 and V is TRBV4-1; 9 nucleotides agree with TRBD1. Germline values: CDR1 MGHRA, CDR2 YSYEKL. V lost 3 bases, J lost 7 bases, and 6 bases stayed unmatched. This CDR3 has 14 residues. This CDR3 is CASSHGQGQRGYTF. The DNA of the CDR3 is TGCGCCAGCAGCCACGGACAGGGGCAACGTGGCTACACCTTC.

The genes are TRBV5-1 and TRBJ2-1; D is perhaps TRBD2 (5 bases). Trimming removed 4 bases from V and 1 base from J, with 15 bases in between. Germline values: CDR1 SGHRS, CDR2 YFSETQ. This CDR3 comprises 16 residues. The DNA of the CDR3 is TGCGCCAGCAGCGGCCTGGGGAGAGGGTCCTACAATGAGCAGTTCTTC. Translated: CASSGLGRGSYNEQFF.

The gene calls are TRBV6-6 and TRBJ2-7; no reliable D call. The CDR3 loop spans 11 amino acids. V lost 6 bases to trimming and J lost 0 bases, with 3 bases between them. CDR1 MNHNY and CDR2 SVGAGI come from the germline V gene (reference sequence). CDR3 nucleotide sequence: TGTGCCAGCAGCCACTCCTACGAGCAGTACTTC. Protein: CASSHSYEQYF.

This chain connects TRBV18 to TRBJ1-5, with a possible D match to TRBD1 (5 bases). CDR3 size: 14 residues. The V end lost 0 bases, the J end lost 3 bases, and 6 bases lay between the germline ends. Germline V CDR1 and CDR2: KGHSH, LQKENI. The CDR3 here is CASSPPTVNQPQHF. In DNA form, the CDR3 reads TGTGCCAGCTCACCACCGACAGTCAATCAGCCCCAGCATTTT. The full variable domain, with the rest looked up from reference TRBV18 and TRBJ1-5, is NAGVMQNPRHLVRRRGQEARLRCSPMKGHSHVYWYRQLPEEGLKFMVYLQKENIIDESGMPKERFSAEFPKEGPSILRIQQVVRGDSAAYFCASSPPTVNQPQHFGDGTRLSIL.

This clone occurred once. V gene TRBV19 combines with J gene TRBJ2-7; possibly TRBD2 for D (6 bases). The CDR3 sequence is 15 residues long. Trimming took off 3 bases at V and 2 bases at J, with 14 bases between the two ends. Germline V gene sequence: CDR1 LNHDA, CDR2 SQIVND (reference sequence). The CDR3 bases are TGTGCCAGTAGTATTGGCGGGACTGAACCCTACGAGCAGTACTTC. As protein: CASSIGGTEPYEQYF.

V and J are TRBV4-1 and TRBJ2-7, with D possibly matching TRBD2 (6 bases). V lost 0 bases and J 0 bases, leaving 18 bases between the germline ends. Germline V gene lookup returns CDR1 MGHRA and CDR2 YSYEKL. This CDR3 has 18 amino acids. The CDR3 bases are TGCGCCAGCAGCCAAGATATAGGACTGGGGACTTACTCCTACGAGCAGTACTTC. The encoded protein is CASSQDIGLGTYSYEQYF.

The sample holds a few counts of this clone. At one end, the junction sequence differs from germline, possibly due to a read error. The V and J genes are TRBV28 and TRBJ1-5; D gene unclear. The germline CDR1 and CDR2 sequences are MDHEN and SYDVKM. This CDR3 comprises 13 residues. CDR3 loop: CASSWTAPNSLDF. The DNA of the CDR3 is TGTGCCAGCAGTTGGACTGCACCCAACTCTCTGGATTTT.

This clone turned up a few times. The chain uses TRBV28 and TRBJ1-3; D is ambiguous. The CDR3 has 11 residues. Germline-derived CDR1 and CDR2 are MDHEN and SYDVKM. Trimming left V 7 bases short and J 6 bases short, with 7 bases between. The CDR3 DNA reads as TGTGCCAGCACCCGGGTAAACACCATATATTTT. Protein: CASTRVNTIYF.

This sequence joins TRBV6-1 and TRBJ1-1, with D possibly being TRBD1 (6 bases). The CDR3 extends over 14 amino acids. The V end lost 6 bases, the J end lost 1 base, and 12 bases lay between the germline ends. The V gene's germline CDR1 is MNHNS and CDR2 SASEGT. The CDR3: CASSRDKKNTEAFF. The CDR3 bases are TGTGCCAGCAGCAGGGACAAAAAGAACACTGAAGCTTTCTTT.

This chain links TRBV5-4 with TRBJ2-5; 12 bases are a match to TRBD2. The CDR3 has 18 amino acids. Germline loops: CDR1 SGHNT, CDR2 YYREEE (reference sequence). J gave up 0 bases and V 2 bases, and 8 bases lay outside the gene matches. The CDR3 sequence: CASSFPPLAGGNQETQYF. Written as DNA, the CDR3 is TGTGCCAGCAGCTTCCCCCCCCTAGCGGGAGGGAACCAAGAGACCCAGTACTTC. The variable domain in full, completed from reference TRBV5-4 and TRBJ2-5, reads ETGVTQSPTHLIKTRGQQVTLRCSSQSGHNTVSWYQQALGQGPQFIFQYYREEENGRGNFPPRFSGLQFPNYSSELNVNALELDDSALYLCASSFPPLAGGNQETQYFGPGTRLLVL.